The entry below describes one T cell receptor beta chain. The sample originates from a study of blood T cell repertoires in COVID-19. Background on the study: COVID-19 samples collected from the United States, Italy and Spain covered acute and convalescent phases. The analysed material was cDNA or gDNA that came from T cells, B-cell-depleted T cells, or PBMCs.

Clones were sequenced by immunoSEQ multiplex PCR, and TCRdb holds only the in-frame ones, with some missing. The data show tens of thousands of clones, roughly 85% seen once. The TCR originated in a human donor in a cohort sampled during active COVID-19. Material: peripheral blood.

The CDR3 region is CAWSGLGIEQFF. CDR3 DNA sequence: TGTGCCTGGAGTGGACTAGGAATTGAGCAGTTCTTC. The J gene is TRBJ2-1, the V gene TRBV30, with a tentative D call TRBD2 (6 bases). This CDR3 spans 12 amino acids. The germline V gene has CDR1 GTSNPN and CDR2 SVGIG (reference sequence). V shed 1 base and J shed 9 bases, with 10 bases lying between them.